This entry lists 12 T cell receptor beta chains sequenced from one sample in a study of cytomegalovirus exposure and HLA in healthy donors. Primers for the PCR totalled 60 Vbeta and 13 Jbeta. Sequencing was performed with immunoSEQ multiplex PCR; in TCRdb, only in-frame clones are kept and a portion is missing. This table holds around 110,000 clones, roughly 80% found once. Sequenced: PBMCs. These TCRs come from a man between 35 and 55 years old in good health and CMV-seronegative.

This clone was observed a single time. The CDR3 DNA reads TGTGCCAGCAGCCGAATAGGGCGGGGAGGGGAGACCCAGTACTTC. This translates into CASSRIGRGGETQYF. This chain uses TRBV5-6 with TRBJ2-5, with 7 bases that match TRBD2. This CDR3 is built from 15 residues. Germline trimming cut 4 bases from V and 5 bases from J; bases unmatched to any gene: 11. From germline, CDR1 is SGHDT and CDR2 YYEEEE.

The chain is built from TRBV7-2 and TRBJ2-2, with D perhaps TRBD2 (6 bases). The germline V gene has CDR1 SGHTA and CDR2 FQGNSA. This CDR3 has 14 residues. V was shortened by 4 bases and J by 7 bases, with 13 bases between the two germline ends. The CDR3 DNA follows: TGTGCCAGCAGCTGGACTACAGCTAACGGGGAGCTGTTTTTT. Translated: CASSWTTANGELFF.

The chain has TRBV19 and TRBJ1-5, with TRBD1 as a possible D gene (5 bases). V was pared by 3 bases and J by 5 bases, with 20 bases between. The CDR3 is 17 residues long. Looked up from germline, CDR1 is LNHDA and CDR2 is SQIVND (reference sequence). In DNA, the CDR3 is TGTGCCAGTAGTATCGGGACTATTGAGTTCGGGGATCAGCCCCAGCATTTT. Translating gives CASSIGTIEFGDQPQHF. The whole variable domain, filled in from reference TRBV19 and TRBJ1-5, reads DGGITQSPKYLFRKEGQNVTLSCEQNLNHDAMYWYRQDPGQGLRLIYYSQIVNDFQKGDIAEGYSVSREKKESFPLTVTSAQKNPTAFYLCASSIGTIEFGDQPQHFGDGTRLSIL.

This rearrangement joins TRBV19 to TRBJ1-2; the D gene is possibly TRBD1 (6 bases). The CDR3 has 12 residues. Per the germline V gene, CDR1 is LNHDA and CDR2 is SQIVND (reference sequence). Between the trimmed V and J ends, which lost 5 bases and 8 bases, there was a span of 12 bases. CDR3 in amino acids: CASSRTVYGYTF. The CDR3 DNA sequence: TGTGCCAGTAGTCGGACAGTGTACGGCTACACCTTC. Filled out from reference TRBV19 and TRBJ1-2, the complete variable domain reads DGGITQSPKYLFRKEGQNVTLSCEQNLNHDAMYWYRQDPGQGLRLIYYSQIVNDFQKGDIAEGYSVSREKKESFPLTVTSAQKNPTAFYLCASSRTVYGYTFGSGTRLTVV.

This rearrangement joins TRBV18 to TRBJ2-7; 8 bases agree with TRBD1. The germline V gene encodes CDR1 KGHSH and CDR2 LQKENI. Trimming at V came to 3 bases and at J to 6 bases, leaving 4 bases not matched to a gene. The CDR3 has 13 amino acids. In DNA form, the CDR3 reads TGTGCCAGCTCACCGACAGGGGAATCCGAGCAGTACTTC. Protein product: CASSPTGESEQYF.

This chain joins TRBV4-2 and TRBJ2-3, with 8 positions matching TRBD2. V lost 3 bases and J lost 6; bases outside the gene matches: 11. The CDR3 covers 16 residues. Germline values: CDR1 LGHNA, CDR2 YNFKEQ. The CDR3 loop reads CASSQSGTRGADTQYF. CDR3 DNA sequence: TGTGCCAGCAGCCAGTCCGGGACTAGGGGGGCTGATACGCAGTATTTT.

This clone was counted between two and nine times. This chain links TRBV5-1 with TRBJ2-5; TRBD1 aligns across 8 bases. The CDR3 is made up of 16 amino acids. In germline, CDR1 is SGHRS, CDR2 YFSETQ. V gave up 4 bases and J gave up 5 bases; unmatched junction bases: 13. The CDR3 here is CASSRMTGASGETQYF. DNA for the CDR3: TGCGCCAGCAGCCGGATGACAGGGGCGTCCGGGGAGACCCAGTACTTC.

This sequence joins TRBV13 and TRBJ2-5; 11 bases map to TRBD1. The germline gives CDR1 PRHDT, CDR2 FYEKMQ (reference sequence). The CDR3 extends over 14 amino acids. The V segment lost 5 bases and the J segment 5 bases; nucleotides outside the gene matches: 4. The CDR3 protein is CASSGQGARETQYF. The CDR3 bases are TGTGCCAGCAGCGGACAGGGGGCGAGGGAGACCCAGTACTTC. Full variable domain (rest looked up from reference TRBV13 and TRBJ2-5): AAGVIQSPRHLIKEKRETATLKCYPIPRHDTVYWYQQGPGQDPQFLISFYEKMQSDKGSIPDRFSAQQFSDYHSELNMSSLELGDSALYFCASSGQGARETQYFGPGTRLLVL.

The gene calls are TRBV7-6 and TRBJ2-7; unclear D gene. Trimming took 0 bases from V and 0 from J, leaving 6 bases between them. CDR3 length equals 14 residues. The germline V gene encodes CDR1 SGHVS and CDR2 FNYEAQ. The CDR3 sequence is CASSLAAGSYEQYF. The CDR3 coding sequence is TGTGCCAGCAGCTTAGCGGCAGGCTCCTACGAGCAGTACTTC.

The genes are TRBV12-5 and TRBJ1-1; 9 positions match TRBD1. J lost 12 bases, V lost 6 bases, and 11 bases had no gene match. The CDR3 sequence is 13 residues long. From germline, CDR1 is LGHNT and CDR2 FRNRAP. The CDR3 protein is CASGEPGQGGTFF. The CDR3 DNA reads as TGTGCTAGTGGGGAACCGGGACAGGGAGGAACTTTCTTT.

The chain links TRBV5-4 to TRBJ1-1; D gene unclear. The CDR3 has 15 residues. The V end lost 0 bases, the J end lost 1 base, and 10 bases lay between the germline ends. CDR1 is SGHNT and CDR2 is YYREEE in the germline V gene (reference sequence). In DNA, the CDR3 is TGTGCCAGCAGCTTGGATTCGCGAGAGAACACTGAAGCTTTCTTT. It is translated as CASSLDSRENTEAFF.

The chain recombines TRBV5-4 with TRBJ1-4; D might be TRBD1 (5 bases). Trimming took off 4 bases at V and 7 bases at J, with 14 bases between the two ends. The CDR3 is made up of 14 amino acids. Looked up from germline, CDR1 is SGHNT and CDR2 is YYREEE (reference sequence). As DNA, the CDR3 is TGTGCCAGCAGCCCCTCGGGGGGATCTGAAAAACTGTTTTTT. Protein: CASSPSGGSEKLFF.